Each of the 28 T cell receptor beta chains below was sequenced from the same sample in a study of T cell clones after liver transplantation (dated by TCRdb to the late 2010s). The time point label, read with the paper, signifies: pre-transplant. Library prep was done by the immunoSEQ multiplex PCR assay. Sourced from immuneACCESS, this table was stored by TCRdb with only in-frame sequences that have V and J called. A share of the clones is absent; for the studies checked, an unresolved V gene accounts for under half, and the remainder has no known explanation. The sample table contains roughly 20,000 clones; only one count was recorded for over 70% of them. Of the sample, under 15% is held by the ten largest clones. The sequencing used CD8+ T cells from blood, collected before liver transplant. Source of these receptors: a human donor who received a liver transplant.

V gene TRBV21-1 combines with J gene TRBJ2-7; TRBD1 was called by the table and not checked on the DNA. TRBV21-1 is tagged as a pseudogene. The CDR3 extends over 16 amino acids. In DNA, the CDR3 is TGTGCCAGCAGCAAAGTCCCGACAGGGAAGGTGTGGGAGCAGTACTTC. This sequence encodes CASSKVPTGKVWEQYF.

This chain connects TRBV2 to TRBJ2-1; D unresolved. The germline V gene encodes CDR1 SNHLY and CDR2 FYNNEI. The V and J ends lost 1 base and 1 base respectively, with 8 bases between them. The CDR3 runs 15 residues. Here the CDR3 reads CASSEGAFSYNEQFF. The CDR3 coding sequence is TGTGCCAGCAGTGAAGGAGCGTTTTCCTACAATGAGCAGTTCTTC.

This chain uses TRBV28 with TRBJ2-3, with TRBD1 identical over 8 bases. CDR3 length equals 16 residues. With 2 bases clipped from V and 0 bases from J, the junction kept 4 bases outside the gene matches. Per germline, CDR1 MDHEN and CDR2 SYDVKM. The CDR3 DNA reads as TGTGCCAGCAGTTTACTCAGGGGGCCCAGCACAGATACGCAGTATTTT. It yields the protein CASSLLRGPSTDTQYF.

This clone has just a few counts. The chain uses TRBV2 and TRBJ1-2; D may be TRBD1 (5 bases). V lost 1 base to trimming and J lost 4 bases, with 10 bases between them. Germline values: CDR1 SNHLY, CDR2 FYNNEI. The CDR3 spans 14 residues. The CDR3 reads CASSEGRGAYGYTF. The DNA for the CDR3 is TGTGCCAGCAGTGAAGGGAGGGGAGCCTATGGCTACACCTTC.

This clone was recorded once. The rearrangement joins TRBV5-6 to TRBJ1-1; 7 bases are a match to TRBD1. The CDR3 consists of 15 residues. Germline lookup yields CDR1 SGHDT and CDR2 YYEEEE. J gave up 0 bases and V 4 bases, and 6 bases lay outside the gene matches. CDR3 sequence reads: CASSDGDSLNTEAFF. CDR3 coding DNA: TGTGCCAGCAGCGACGGGGACAGCCTGAACACTGAAGCTTTCTTT.

V is TRBV9 and J is TRBJ2-3; 8 bases line up with TRBD2. Unmatched junction bases numbered 7, after V lost 4 bases and J lost 6 bases. Germline V CDR1 and CDR2: SGDLS, YYNGEE. This CDR3 is 14 amino acids long. The CDR3 sequence: CASSSGLAWDTQYF. As DNA, the CDR3 is TGTGCCAGCAGCTCTGGACTAGCCTGGGATACGCAGTATTTT.

This chain connects TRBV9 to TRBJ2-5; 10 bases align to TRBD2. There are 16 residues in the CDR3. V shed 0 bases, J shed 4 bases, and the junction held 6 bases outside the gene matches. Germline-derived CDR1 and CDR2 are SGDLS and YYNGEE. This CDR3 reads CASSVGGLARGETQYF. The CDR3 nucleotides read TGTGCCAGCAGCGTAGGGGGACTAGCGAGGGGAGAGACCCAGTACTTC.

The chain couples TRBV19 to TRBJ1-5; no definite D call. Trimming removed 10 bases from V and 0 bases from J, with 13 bases in between. The CDR3 totals 14 residues. Germline CDR1 is LNHDA and CDR2 is SQIVND (reference sequence). CDR3 region: CATGPSYSNQPQHF. The CDR3 coding sequence is TGTGCCACCGGACCGTCATATAGCAATCAGCCCCAGCATTTT.

The chain is built from TRBV19 and TRBJ2-5, with D maybe TRBD2 (5 bases). The CDR3 extends over 12 amino acids. Germline assignment: CDR1 LNHDA and CDR2 SQIVND (reference sequence). V was cut by 7 bases and J by 4 bases, with 10 bases left in between. The CDR3 DNA reads TGTGCCAGTACCACCGAGGGAGAGACCCAGTACTTC. This translates into CASTTEGETQYF.

The J gene is TRBJ1-2, the V gene TRBV28; a possible D gene is TRBD1 (6 bases). Trimming cost V 2 bases and J 8 bases, with 12 bases left between them. The CDR3 spans 13 residues. From germline, CDR1 is MDHEN and CDR2 SYDVKM. The DNA of the CDR3 is TGTGCCAGCAGTTTAGCGCAGGGGTGGGGCTACACCTTC. Translated: CASSLAQGWGYTF.

The V and J genes are TRBV7-2 and TRBJ1-5, with D hard to call. The germline V gene encodes CDR1 SGHTA and CDR2 FQGNSA. Between the trimmed V and J ends, which lost 1 base and 6 bases, there was a span of 16 bases. There are 16 residues in the CDR3. The chain's CDR3 is CASSLGGDSRVQPQHF. CDR3 DNA sequence: TGTGCCAGCAGCTTAGGCGGAGACTCCCGGGTTCAGCCCCAGCATTTT.

This clone was picked up one time. The rearrangement joins TRBV5-4 to TRBJ2-7; 7 bases fit TRBD2. This CDR3 is built from 15 residues. The germline V gene encodes CDR1 SGHNT and CDR2 YYREEE (reference sequence). The V segment lost 4 bases and the J segment 3 bases; nucleotides outside the gene matches: 10. CDR3 DNA: TGTGCCAGCAGCGACCGGGACTATCTCCTCTACGAGCAGTACTTC. As protein: CASSDRDYLLYEQYF.

The V call is TRBV9, the J call TRBJ2-1, with TRBD2 identical over 9 bases. Trimming took 4 bases from V and 6 from J; bases not matched to a gene: 5. Germline V CDR1 and CDR2: SGDLS, YYNGEE. The CDR3 contains 14 residues. CDR3 in amino acids: CASSTGTSLNEQFF. CDR3 coding DNA: TGTGCCAGCAGCACCGGGACTAGCCTCAATGAGCAGTTCTTC.

The chain links TRBV9 to TRBJ2-5; 7 nucleotides align to TRBD2. The CDR3 contains 15 residues. The V and J ends lost 0 bases and 5 bases, in that order; junction bases with no gene match: 7. CDR1 is SGDLS and CDR2 is YYNGEE in the germline V gene. The CDR3 loop is CASSVEVAGYETQYF. For the CDR3, the DNA is TGTGCCAGCAGCGTAGAAGTAGCGGGCTACGAGACCCAGTACTTC.

V usage is TRBV28 and J usage is TRBJ2-7, with 7 bases fitting TRBD1. Trimming removed 6 bases from V and 5 bases from J; junction bases left unmatched: 4. CDR1 and CDR2 (germline): MDHEN, SYDVKM. CDR3 length: 12 amino acids. The CDR3, as DNA: TGTGCCAGCAGCCAGACAGGGAACGAGCAGTACTTC. Translated, it gives CASSQTGNEQYF.

The gene calls are TRBV5-4 and TRBJ2-1, with 12 bases lining up with TRBD2. The germline V gene encodes CDR1 SGHNT and CDR2 YYREEE (reference sequence). V trimming: 10 bases; J trimming: 0 bases; junction bases outside the gene matches: 5. The CDR3 loop spans 15 amino acids. DNA of the CDR3: TGTGCCGGCCAGACTAGCGGGAGCTCCTACAATGAGCAGTTCTTC. This sequence encodes CAGQTSGSSYNEQFF.

V and J are TRBV7-2 and TRBJ2-7; no clear D gene. This CDR3 has 12 amino acids. V was shortened by 7 bases and J by 3 bases, with 10 bases between the two germline ends. CDR1 is SGHTA and CDR2 is FQGNSA in the germline V gene. The CDR3 loop reads CASNGEDYEQYF. CDR3 in DNA: TGTGCCAGCAACGGAGAGGACTACGAGCAGTACTTC.

The V and J genes are TRBV5-6 and TRBJ2-7, with 9 bases aligning to TRBD2. Trimming removed 4 bases from V and 2 bases from J; junction bases left unmatched: 10. The CDR3 length is 16 residues. CDR1 is SGHDT, CDR2 YYEEEE, per germline. In DNA, the CDR3 is TGTGCCAGCAGCCCAAACTGGGGCGGGAGGGCCTACGAGCAGTACTTC. It is translated as CASSPNWGGRAYEQYF.

The V gene is TRBV7-2, the J gene TRBJ2-2, with D unclear. V lost 1 base and J 4 bases, leaving 10 bases between the germline ends. The germline CDR1 and CDR2 sequences are SGHTA and FQGNSA. CDR3 size: 15 residues. CDR3 protein: CASSLVGKSTGELFF. For the CDR3, the DNA is TGTGCCAGCAGCTTAGTCGGCAAGTCCACCGGGGAGCTGTTTTTT.

This clone was seen a few times. The V call is TRBV9, the J call TRBJ2-5, with TRBD2 matching 7 bases. The CDR3 contains 15 residues. Germline V CDR1 and CDR2: SGDLS, YYNGEE. J was trimmed by 1 base and V by 0 bases; bases with no gene match: 3. Here the CDR3 reads CASSVGPGGQETQYF. CDR3 DNA sequence: TGTGCCAGCAGCGTAGGGCCGGGAGGCCAAGAGACCCAGTACTTC.

The chain recombines TRBV27 with TRBJ2-7; 9 positions match TRBD2. V lost 3 bases, J lost 3 bases, and 3 bases stayed unmatched. Germline-derived CDR1 and CDR2 are MNHEY and SMNVEV (reference sequence). The CDR3 runs to 14 residues. This chain's CDR3 is CASSLGTSSYEQYF. CDR3 coding DNA: TGTGCCAGCAGTTTGGGGACTAGCAGCTACGAGCAGTACTTC.

This clone was recorded a few times. The chain links TRBV11-2 to TRBJ1-1, with 8 positions matching TRBD1. Losses at the gene ends were 0 bases for V and 1 base for J; bases not matched to a gene: 1. The germline V gene has CDR1 SGHAT and CDR2 FQNNGV. The CDR3 totals 15 residues. In DNA, the CDR3 is TGTGCCAGCAGCTTAGATCAGGGGGCGAACACTGAAGCTTTCTTT. It is translated as CASSLDQGANTEAFF.

The V and J genes are TRBV10-3 and TRBJ1-3; D is unclear. CDR1 and CDR2 (germline): ENHRY, SYGVKD. V lost 10 bases to trimming and J lost 8 bases, with 18 bases between them. CDR3 size: 13 residues. The CDR3 reads CATHLNPGDTIYF. The CDR3 DNA follows: TGTGCCACCCATCTTAATCCGGGAGACACCATATATTTT.

The V call is TRBV11-2, the J call TRBJ1-1; 8 bases agree with TRBD1. This CDR3 comprises 14 residues. Trimming at V came to 4 bases and at J to 1 base, leaving 2 bases not matched to a gene. The germline CDR1 and CDR2 sequences are SGHAT and FQNNGV. The CDR3 reads CASSSTGANTEAFF. The CDR3 DNA reads TGTGCCAGCAGCTCGACAGGGGCGAACACTGAAGCTTTCTTT.

The chain joins TRBV9 to TRBJ2-6; no clear D gene. The germline CDR1 and CDR2 sequences are SGDLS and YYNGEE. The CDR3 length is 14 residues. The germline V and J ends were trimmed by 7 bases and 4 bases, with 12 bases remaining between them. The CDR3 region is CASALGDGANVLTF. DNA of the CDR3: TGTGCCAGCGCTCTAGGCGACGGGGCCAACGTCCTGACTTTC. Complete variable domain (other parts from reference TRBV9 and TRBJ2-6): DSGVTQTPKHLITATGQRVTLRCSPRSGDLSVYWYQQSLDQGLQFLIQYYNGEERAKGNILERFSAQQFPDLHSELNLSSLELGDSALYFCASALGDGANVLTFGAGSRLTVL.

The V and J genes are TRBV19 and TRBJ1-2, with 10 bases lining up with TRBD1. With V trimmed by 3 bases and J by 8 bases, 6 bases remained unmatched. The CDR3 contains 14 residues. Germline assignment: CDR1 LNHDA and CDR2 SQIVND (reference sequence). CDR3 in DNA: TGTGCCAGTAGTATTCTGGGGACAGGGGTCGGCTACACCTTC. It yields the protein CASSILGTGVGYTF.

The genes are TRBV25-1 and TRBJ2-1, with 8 bases identical to TRBD1. This CDR3 region has 15 residues. J was trimmed by 8 bases and V by 0 bases; bases with no gene match: 6. Germline CDR1 reads MGHDK; CDR2 reads SYGVNS. CDR3 nucleotides: TGTGCCAGCAGTGAATATAGTGGACAGGGCGATGAGCAGTTCTTC. The encoded protein is CASSEYSGQGDEQFF.

A single count supports this clone. V and J are TRBV4-1 and TRBJ2-1; D may be TRBD1 or TRBD2 (5 bases each). The CDR3 runs 15 residues. Germline CDR1 reads MGHRA; CDR2 reads YSYEKL. Trimming took 4 bases from V and 3 from J, leaving 13 bases between them. Here the CDR3 reads CASSPGTDNYNEQFF. CDR3 coding DNA: TGCGCCAGCAGCCCCGGGACGGATAACTACAATGAGCAGTTCTTC.